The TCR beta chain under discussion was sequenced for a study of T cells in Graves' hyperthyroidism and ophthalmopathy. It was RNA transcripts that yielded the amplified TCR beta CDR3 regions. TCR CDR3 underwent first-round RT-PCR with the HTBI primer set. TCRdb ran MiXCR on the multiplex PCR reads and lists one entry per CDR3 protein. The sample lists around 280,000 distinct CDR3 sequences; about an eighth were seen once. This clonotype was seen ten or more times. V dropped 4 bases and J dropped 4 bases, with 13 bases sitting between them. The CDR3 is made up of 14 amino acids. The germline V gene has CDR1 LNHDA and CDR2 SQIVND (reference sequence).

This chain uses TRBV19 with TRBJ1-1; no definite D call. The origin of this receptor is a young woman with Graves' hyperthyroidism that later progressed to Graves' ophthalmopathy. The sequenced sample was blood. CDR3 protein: CASSTESPSTEAFF. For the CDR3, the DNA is TGTGCCAGTAGTACAGAGTCCCCCAGCACTGAAGCTTTCTTT.